What follows are 32 T cell receptor beta chains derived from one specimen sequenced in a study of cytomegalovirus exposure and HLA in healthy donors. PCR primers comprised 60 Vbeta and 13 Jbeta primers. Generated by immunoSEQ multiplex PCR, the TCRdb table keeps only in-frame clones and is missing some. Of 95,000 to 150,000 clones in the sample, about 78% were seen once. The sequenced material came from PBMCs. The receptors stem from a woman between 40 and 55 years old in good health and CMV-seropositive.

V is TRBV5-1 and J is TRBJ1-2; TRBD1 matches 9 bases. Germline V CDR1 and CDR2: SGHRS, YFSETQ. The CDR3 loop spans 13 amino acids. Trimming at V came to 4 bases and at J to 4 bases, leaving 2 bases not matched to a gene. The CDR3 reads CASSADRGYGYTF. For the CDR3, the DNA is TGCGCCAGCAGCGCGGACAGGGGCTATGGCTACACCTTC.

This clone was counted once. This sequence joins TRBV4-3 and TRBJ1-2; D is uncertain. Germline loops: CDR1 LGHNA, CDR2 YSLEER. The CDR3 extends over 12 amino acids. Trimming removed 4 bases at V and 4 bases at J, with 7 bases between. The CDR3 sequence is CASSRGVYGYTF. In DNA form, the CDR3 reads TGCGCCAGCAGCCGAGGTGTCTATGGCTACACCTTC.

DNA of the CDR3: TGTGCCAGCAGCCTAACTAGCGGGGGGCGGGGCGAGCAGTTCTTC. Amino acid sequence: CASSLTSGGRGEQFF. The V call is TRBV6-5, the J call TRBJ2-1; 12 bases map to TRBD2. This CDR3 spans 15 amino acids. CDR1 is MNHEY, CDR2 SVGAGI, per germline. Germline trimming cut 6 bases from V and 10 bases from J; bases unmatched to any gene: 10.

The chain has TRBV6-6 and TRBJ2-5; 7 bases fit TRBD1. Germline loops: CDR1 MNHNY, CDR2 SVGAGI (reference sequence). CDR3 size: 14 residues. J lost 3 bases, V lost 6 bases, and 7 bases had no gene match. The CDR3 is CASREPGTEETQYF. In DNA, the CDR3 is TGTGCCAGCAGGGAACCTGGGACAGAAGAGACCCAGTACTTC.

The CDR3 reads CASSGTITGPGNEQFF. CDR3 nucleotide sequence: TGTGCCAGCAGTGGGACTATCACGGGACCGGGGAATGAGCAGTTCTTC. The rearrangement links TRBV2 to TRBJ2-1; D might be TRBD2 (6 bases). CDR1 and CDR2 from the germline V gene are SNHLY and FYNNEI. V dropped 4 bases and J dropped 7 bases, with 20 bases sitting between them. The CDR3 covers 16 residues.

The chain combines TRBV2 with TRBJ2-3; D remains ambiguous. The CDR3 is 11 amino acids. V was pared by 4 bases and J by 11 bases, with 10 bases between. The V gene's germline CDR1 is SNHLY and CDR2 FYNNEI. Here the CDR3 reads CASSAGNGQYF. As DNA, the CDR3 is TGTGCCAGCAGTGCAGGTAATGGGCAGTATTTT.

The rearrangement links TRBV10-3 to TRBJ2-7; 13 bases fit TRBD2. V was clipped by 6 bases and J by 4 bases; unmatched bases: 9. The CDR3 totals 16 residues. CDR1 and CDR2 from the germline V gene are ENHRY and SYGVKD. CDR3 region: CAIRGLAGPALYEQYF. The CDR3 DNA sequence: TGTGCCATCAGGGGACTAGCGGGGCCGGCGTTGTACGAGCAGTACTTC.

The genes are TRBV19 and TRBJ1-1; unclear D gene. V was pared by 3 bases and J by 7 bases, with 12 bases between. CDR3 length: 13 residues. CDR1 and CDR2 (germline): LNHDA, SQIVND (reference sequence). CDR3 sequence reads: CASSILNGDEAFF. In DNA, the CDR3 is TGTGCCAGTAGTATCCTAAACGGGGATGAAGCTTTCTTT.

The chain uses TRBV25-1 and TRBJ1-1, with 8 bases that match TRBD1. The J segment lost 4 bases and the V segment lost 4 bases, leaving 8 bases of the junction unmatched. This CDR3 has 15 residues. The V gene's germline CDR1 is MGHDK and CDR2 SYGVNS. DNA for the CDR3: TGTGCCAGCAGTGGCTGGACAGGGTCGGTCACTGAAGCTTTCTTT. Translated, it gives CASSGWTGSVTEAFF.

The CDR3 DNA sequence: TGCGCCAGCAGTATGGAGGGCTATGGCTACACCTTC. Its protein is CASSMEGYGYTF. The chain has TRBV5-1 and TRBJ1-2; D remains ambiguous. The CDR3 has 12 residues. The germline V gene has CDR1 SGHRS and CDR2 YFSETQ. V lost 5 bases to trimming and J lost 4 bases, with 9 bases between them.

This chain uses TRBV7-9 with TRBJ1-5, with D hard to call. The germline gives CDR1 SEHNR, CDR2 FQNEAQ (reference sequence). The CDR3 has 13 residues. Trimming stripped 2 bases from V and 11 bases from J, with 13 bases between. CDR3 nucleotides: TGTGCCAGCAGCTTATCCGTCGGTGAGGCCCAGCATTTT. Its translation: CASSLSVGEAQHF.

This clone occurred a few times. The same CDR3 is also encoded by other DNA sequences in this sample. The rearrangement joins TRBV4-3 to TRBJ1-4, with TRBD1 as a possible D gene (6 bases). V was shortened by 0 bases and J by 5 bases, with 10 bases between the two germline ends. The V gene's germline CDR1 is LGHNA and CDR2 YSLEER. CDR3 length: 15 amino acids. The CDR3 region has the DNA TGCGCCAGCAGCCAAGACCCGGGGACAAATGAAAAACTGTTTTTT. Protein product: CASSQDPGTNEKLFF.

The chain is built from TRBV6-1 and TRBJ1-1, with 8 bases that match TRBD1. CDR1 is MNHNS and CDR2 is SASEGT in the germline V gene. V was pared by 4 bases and J by 3 bases, with 7 bases of the junction left unmatched. The CDR3 is made up of 15 amino acids. The CDR3 sequence: CASSGLRGRDTEAFF. In DNA form, the CDR3 reads TGTGCCAGCAGTGGACTCAGGGGGCGGGACACTGAAGCTTTCTTT.

The CDR3 region is CASSQPSDGSHTEAFF. CDR3 bases: TGTGCCAGCAGCCAACCTAGCGACGGGAGTCACACTGAAGCTTTCTTT. The J gene is TRBJ1-1, the V gene TRBV4-2, with unresolved D. This CDR3 contains 16 residues. Germline values: CDR1 LGHNA, CDR2 YNFKEQ. Trimming shortened V by 2 bases and J by 3 bases, and 16 bases separated the two germline ends.

J is TRBJ1-2 and V is TRBV13; D is ambiguous. With 3 bases removed from V and 8 bases from J, the gap between germline ends came to 13 bases. This CDR3 has 13 residues. Germline values: CDR1 PRHDT, CDR2 FYEKMQ (reference sequence). This CDR3 reads CASSFGRARGYTF. In DNA form, the CDR3 reads TGTGCCAGCAGCTTTGGGAGGGCCCGGGGCTACACCTTC.

The rearrangement joins TRBV7-2 to TRBJ2-1; 11 bases agree with TRBD2. The V gene's germline CDR1 is SGHTA and CDR2 FQGNSA. The CDR3 extends over 16 amino acids. The trim removed 1 base at V and 5 bases at J, leaving 4 bases unmatched. CDR3 in DNA: TGTGCCAGCAGCTTAGTAGCGGGGGGGCCCCACAATGAGCAGTTCTTC. Translation: CASSLVAGGPHNEQFF.

V and J are TRBV7-9 and TRBJ1-4; TRBD1 matches at 7 bases. Trimming cost V 1 base and J 6 bases; bases outside gene matches: 2. Germline loops: CDR1 SEHNR, CDR2 FQNEAQ (reference sequence). The CDR3 runs 14 residues. CDR3 region: CASSLEGGYEKLFF. The CDR3 DNA sequence: TGTGCCAGCAGCTTAGAAGGGGGCTATGAAAAACTGTTTTTT.

The chain is built from TRBV21-1 and TRBJ2-1; the DNA was not used to check the table's D call, TRBD2. TRBV21-1 is shown as a pseudogene. This CDR3 has 16 residues. CDR3 nucleotide sequence: TGTGCCAGCAGCAAAGTTCGAGGGAAGCCTTCCAATGAGCAGTTCTTC. Its translation: CASSKVRGKPSNEQFF.

This clone has a handful of counts. The rearrangement links TRBV10-3 to TRBJ2-5; D remains unclear. Germline V gene lookup returns CDR1 ENHRY and CDR2 SYGVKD. Trimming left V 0 bases short and J 7 bases short, with 15 bases between. CDR3 length: 15 amino acids. The CDR3 bases are TGTGCCATCAGTGAGTCCTTGGTAACCACGGGGACCCAGTACTTC. It yields the protein CAISESLVTTGTQYF.

V gene TRBV4-1 combines with J gene TRBJ1-3; unclear D gene. This CDR3 contains 16 residues. Germline CDR1 and CDR2: MGHRA and YSYEKL. V was shortened by 0 bases and J by 0 bases, with 9 bases between the two germline ends. The CDR3 nucleotides read TGCGCCAGCAGCCAAGATCGAGGTTCCTCTGGAAACACCATATATTTT. Amino acid sequence: CASSQDRGSSGNTIYF.

This clone was observed a few times. This chain links TRBV6-6 with TRBJ2-1; D gene ambiguous. This CDR3 region has 10 residues. Between the trimmed V and J ends, which lost 6 bases and 6 bases, there was a span of 3 bases. From germline, CDR1 is MNHNY and CDR2 SVGAGI (reference sequence). CDR3 region: CASSSNEQFF. The DNA of the CDR3 is TGTGCCAGCAGCTCCAATGAGCAGTTCTTC.

This clone has only one observation. This chain joins TRBV6-1 and TRBJ2-5, with 7 nucleotides matching TRBD2. J lost 5 bases, V lost 0 bases, and 6 bases had no gene match. The germline V gene encodes CDR1 MNHNS and CDR2 SASEGT. The CDR3 has 15 residues. The CDR3 DNA reads TGTGCCAGCAGTGAAGCGGGGAGCGGGGTGGAGACCCAGTACTTC. It codes for CASSEAGSGVETQYF.

This clone showed up just once. This chain connects TRBV6-5 to TRBJ1-2; D might be TRBD1 (5 bases). This CDR3 spans 14 amino acids. V gave up 5 bases and J gave up 3 bases, with 13 bases separating them. Looked up from germline, CDR1 is MNHEY and CDR2 is SVGAGI. DNA for the CDR3: TGTGCCAGCAGTCTCGGGGGGAGAGACTATGGCTACACCTTC. This sequence encodes CASSLGGRDYGYTF.

This chain links TRBV10-3 with TRBJ1-2; the match to TRBD1 covers 7 bases. The trim removed 2 bases at V and 5 bases at J, leaving 8 bases unmatched. The CDR3 is made up of 15 amino acids. Germline V lookup: CDR1 ENHRY, CDR2 SYGVKD. CDR3 sequence: CAISEIGTEPYGYTF. CDR3 nucleotides: TGTGCCATCAGTGAGATTGGGACAGAACCGTATGGCTACACCTTC.

The V gene is TRBV21-1, the J gene TRBJ2-7; the tabulated D call, TRBD2, remains unverified against the DNA. TRBV21-1 is a documented pseudogene. The CDR3 covers 17 residues. CDR3 sequence reads: CASSKEGASGENYEQYF. The CDR3 nucleotides read TGTGCCAGCAGCAAAGAGGGGGCTAGCGGGGAGAACTACGAGCAGTACTTC.

In DNA, the CDR3 is TGTGCCACCAGCAGAGATTCCGGGACAGCGCACGAGCAGTACTTC. Its protein is CATSRDSGTAHEQYF. The chain combines TRBV15 with TRBJ2-7; 7 nucleotides line up with TRBD1. The J segment lost 5 bases and the V segment lost 0 bases, leaving 7 bases of the junction unmatched. The CDR3 is made up of 15 amino acids. Germline CDR1 is LNHNV and CDR2 is YYDKDF (reference sequence). Full variable domain (outside the CDR3, taken from reference TRBV15 and TRBJ2-7): DAMVIQNPRYQVTQFGKPVTLSCSQTLNHNVMYWYQQKSSQAPKLLFHYYDKDFNNEADTPDNFQSRRPNTSFCFLDIRSPGLGDTAMYLCATSRDSGTAHEQYFGPGTRLTVT.

The rearrangement uses TRBV5-4 and TRBJ1-1, with D possibly matching TRBD1 (6 bases). The CDR3 is 17 residues long. CDR1 is SGHNT, CDR2 YYREEE, per germline (reference sequence). The V end was cut by 4 bases, the J end by 4 bases, with 23 bases between. The CDR3 spells CASSAFAGGKWGTEAFF. The CDR3 DNA sequence: TGTGCCAGCAGCGCCTTCGCGGGGGGCAAGTGGGGCACTGAAGCTTTCTTT.

The chain recombines TRBV7-9 with TRBJ1-5, with 7 positions matching TRBD1. V gave up 2 bases and J gave up 2 bases; unmatched junction bases: 6. CDR1 and CDR2 (germline): SEHNR, FQNEAQ (reference sequence). The CDR3 runs to 16 residues. CDR3 bases: TGTGCCAGCAGCTTATCCGGGACAGAACGCAATCAGCCCCAGCATTTT. It yields the protein CASSLSGTERNQPQHF.

V is TRBV9 and J is TRBJ1-1, with 9 bases aligning to TRBD1. The germline V gene has CDR1 SGDLS and CDR2 YYNGEE. V lost 3 bases and J lost 2; bases outside the gene matches: 5. CDR3 length equals 15 residues. The CDR3 is CASSANRGPNTEAFF. CDR3 nucleotides: TGTGCCAGCAGCGCGAACAGGGGGCCTAACACTGAAGCTTTCTTT.

The chain is built from TRBV29-1 and TRBJ1-2; 12 positions match TRBD1. CDR3 length: 14 amino acids. J gave up 8 bases and V 6 bases, and 10 bases lay outside the gene matches. Germline CDR1 reads SQVTM; CDR2 reads ANQGSEA. The CDR3 region has the DNA TGCAGCGTGGGGGCCGGGACAGGGGGCAGAGGCTACACCTTC. Its protein is CSVGAGTGGRGYTF.

This clone came up once. The rearrangement joins TRBV7-3 to TRBJ1-1; D is perhaps TRBD1 (6 bases). This CDR3 is built from 14 residues. CDR1 is SGHTA and CDR2 is FQGTGA in the germline V gene. The ends were cut back, 1 base at V and 4 bases at J, with 10 bases in the middle. The CDR3 bases are TGTGCCAGCAGCTTAAAGGCAGGGGCCACTGAAGCTTTCTTT. Protein product: CASSLKAGATEAFF.

The CDR3 DNA reads as TGTGCCATCAGTGAATATCGGGACACTAGCTCCTACGAGCAGTACTTC. This sequence encodes CAISEYRDTSSYEQYF. The chain has TRBV10-3 and TRBJ2-7, with TRBD1 as a possible D gene (6 bases). The CDR3 contains 16 residues. V lost 3 bases and J lost 0, with 15 bases in between. Per the germline V gene, CDR1 is ENHRY and CDR2 is SYGVKD.